This TCR beta chain was sequenced for a study of blood T cell repertoires in COVID-19. Across the whole study: COVID-19 samples collected from the United States, Italy and Spain covered acute and convalescent phases. From T cells, B-cell-depleted T cells, or PBMCs came the material, which was cDNA or gDNA.

Sequenced by immunoSEQ multiplex PCR; TCRdb stores in-frame clones only, minus some. This sample has around 84,000 clones, with around 90% found just once. This CDR3 spans 16 amino acids. With V trimmed by 6 bases and J by 8 bases, 15 bases remained unmatched. CDR1 is MNHNY and CDR2 is SVGAGI in the germline V gene (reference sequence). This TCR was sampled from a man aged 45-65 years with active COVID-19. The specimen sequenced was peripheral blood. The rearrangement links TRBV6-6 to TRBJ2-1, with TRBD1 matching 8 bases. CDR3 sequence: CASRGTTGVVGDEQFF. CDR3 nucleotide sequence: TGTGCCAGCAGGGGGACGACAGGGGTTGTGGGGGATGAGCAGTTCTTC.